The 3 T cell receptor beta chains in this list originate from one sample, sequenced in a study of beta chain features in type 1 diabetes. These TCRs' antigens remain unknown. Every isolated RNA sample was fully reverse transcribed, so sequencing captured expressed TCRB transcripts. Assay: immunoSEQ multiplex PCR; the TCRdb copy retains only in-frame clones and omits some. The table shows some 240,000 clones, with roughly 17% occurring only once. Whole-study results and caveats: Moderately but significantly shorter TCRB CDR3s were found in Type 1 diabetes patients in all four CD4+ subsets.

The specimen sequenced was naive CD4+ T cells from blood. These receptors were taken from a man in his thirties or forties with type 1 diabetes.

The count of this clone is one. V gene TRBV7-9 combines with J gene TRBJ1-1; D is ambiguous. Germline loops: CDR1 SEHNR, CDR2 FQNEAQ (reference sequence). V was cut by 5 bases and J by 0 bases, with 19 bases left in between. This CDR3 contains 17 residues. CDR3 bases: TGTGCCAGCAGCAAGACTCCGGGCAGTATGATGAACACTGAAGCTTTCTTT. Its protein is CASSKTPGSMMNTEAFF.

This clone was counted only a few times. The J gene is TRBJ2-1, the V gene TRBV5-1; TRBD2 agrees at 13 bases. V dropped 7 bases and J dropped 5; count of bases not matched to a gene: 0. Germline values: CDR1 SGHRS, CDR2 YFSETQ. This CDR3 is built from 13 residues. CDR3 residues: CASGTSGDNEQFF. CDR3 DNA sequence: TGCGCCAGCGGGACTAGCGGGGACAATGAGCAGTTCTTC.

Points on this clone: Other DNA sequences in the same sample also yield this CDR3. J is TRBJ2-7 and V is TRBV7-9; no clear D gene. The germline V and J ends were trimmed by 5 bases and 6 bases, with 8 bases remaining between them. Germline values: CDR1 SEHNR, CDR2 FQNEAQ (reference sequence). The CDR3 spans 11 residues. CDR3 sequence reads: CASSPTGEQYF. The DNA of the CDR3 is TGTGCCAGCAGCCCTACTGGCGAGCAGTACTTC.